Listed below are T cell receptor beta chains from one sample, sequenced in a study of CD8+ T cells in alopecia areata. Method: immunoSEQ multiplex PCR; TCRdb's copy keeps in-frame clones and lacks some. The data hold about 210,000 clones, with about three fifths observed a single time. Sequencing used CD4+ T cells sorted from blood, obtained at week 4, from a patient treated with tofacitinib. The receptors stem from a human donor with alopecia areata. CDR3s include the opening cysteine and the closing phenylalanine or tryptophan. The D gene is left open where the match is weak. Only part of the rows carry a size: once, few, many, or a class if the clone is expanded.

J: TRBJ1-6; D: NA; size: NA; V: TRBV18; CDR3: CASSLSGGHNNSPLHF; DNA: TGTGCCAGCTCACTGTCGGGCGGCCACAATAATTCACCCCTCCACTTT
J: TRBJ2-6; D: NA; size: NA; V: TRBV19; CDR3: CASSRLSGANVLTF; DNA: TGTGCCAGTAGCCGGCTGTCTGGGGCCAACGTCCTGACTTTC
J: TRBJ2-1; D: TRBD1; size: NA; V: TRBV5-4; CDR3: CASSQTGGSHNEQFF; DNA: TGTGCCAGCAGCCAGACAGGGGGGTCACACAATGAGCAGTTCTTC
J: TRBJ1-6; D: NA; size: NA; V: TRBV27; CDR3: CASSLLSTFSHNSPLHF; DNA: TGTGCCAGCAGTTTACTATCGACCTTTTCACATAATTCACCCCTCCACTTT
J: TRBJ2-7; D: NA; size: NA; V: TRBV11-3; CDR3: CASSPSTKVGEQYF; DNA: TGTGCCAGCAGCCCCTCGACCAAAGTCGGAGAGCAGTACTTC
J: TRBJ1-2; D: NA; size: NA; V: TRBV7-9; CDR3: CASSSEGTSYYGYTF; DNA: TGTGCCAGCAGCTCCGAAGGTACAAGTTACTATGGCTACACCTTC
J: TRBJ2-1; D: NA; size: NA; V: TRBV5-6; CDR3: CASSRTTEQFF; DNA: TGTGCCAGCAGCCGGACAACCGAGCAGTTCTTC
J: TRBJ2-1; D: TRBD1; size: NA; V: TRBV28; CDR3: CAAHRGPYNEQFF; DNA: TGTGCCGCCCACAGGGGACCCTACAATGAGCAGTTCTTC
J: TRBJ2-7; D: NA; size: NA; V: TRBV30; CDR3: CAWSIGYEQYF; DNA: TGTGCCTGGAGTATTGGGTACGAGCAGTACTTC
J: TRBJ2-5; D: TRBD2; size: NA; V: TRBV5-1; CDR3: CASSVPLAAQETQYF; DNA: TGCGCCAGCAGCGTCCCACTAGCGGCCCAAGAGACCCAGTACTTC
J: TRBJ2-3; D: NA; size: NA; V: TRBV29-1; CDR3: CSVRRGSDTQYF; DNA: TGCAGCGTGCGCAGGGGTTCAGATACGCAGTATTTT
J: TRBJ1-4; D: NA; size: NA; V: TRBV5-1; CDR3: CASSSDGSNEKLFF; DNA: TGCGCCAGCAGCTCGGACGGAAGTAATGAAAAACTGTTTTTT
J: TRBJ1-4; D: NA; size: few; V: TRBV29-1; CDR3: CSVGSRNEKLFF; DNA: TGCAGCGTGGGGAGCCGAAATGAAAAACTGTTTTTT
J: TRBJ2-2; D: TRBD1; size: NA; V: TRBV5-1; CDR3: CASSSLQGADGELFF; DNA: TGCGCCAGCAGTTCCCTACAGGGGGCGGACGGGGAGCTGTTTTTT
J: TRBJ2-3; D: NA; size: once; V: TRBV27; CDR3: CASSEAGDTQYF; DNA: TGTGCCAGCTCCGAGGCTGGGGATACGCAGTATTTT
J: TRBJ2-5; D: TRBD2; size: few; V: TRBV7-2; CDR3: CASSLGLAVQETQYF; DNA: TGCGCCAGCAGCCTGGGACTAGCGGTCCAAGAGACCCAGTACTTC
J: TRBJ1-2; D: NA; size: NA; V: TRBV29-1; CDR3: CSVGVEGYYGYTF; DNA: TGCAGCGTGGGAGTGGAGGGCTACTATGGCTACACCTTC
J: TRBJ1-5; D: NA; size: NA; V: TRBV4-1; CDR3: CASSLGALFNQPQHF; DNA: TGCGCCAGCAGCCTTGGGGCTCTTTTCAATCAGCCCCAGCATTTT
J: TRBJ2-3; D: TRBD2; size: NA; V: TRBV29-1; CDR3: CSGGLAGGPKYF; DNA: TGCAGCGGCGGACTAGCGGGGGGCCCGAAGTATTTT
J: TRBJ2-4; D: NA; size: NA; V: TRBV27; CDR3: CASSLGGSKNIQYF; DNA: TGTGCCAGCAGTTTAGGAGGGTCCAAAAACATTCAGTACTTC
J: TRBJ1-5; D: NA; size: few; V: TRBV29-1; CDR3: CSVRDNGNQPQHF; DNA: TGCAGCGTCCGGGACAACGGCAATCAGCCCCAGCATTTT
J: TRBJ2-2; D: NA; size: few; V: TRBV5-1; CDR3: CASSLSGIDGELFF; DNA: TGCGCCAGCAGCTTGTCGGGGATTGACGGGGAGCTGTTTTTT
J: TRBJ1-2; D: TRBD1; size: NA; V: TRBV6-1; CDR3: CASSDRGSYGYTF; DNA: TGTGCCAGCTCGGACAGGGGCTCCTATGGCTACACCTTC
J: TRBJ2-1; D: NA; size: few; V: TRBV5-1; CDR3: CASSLGSMAANEQFF; DNA: TGCGCCAGCAGCTTGGGGTCGATGGCCGCGAATGAGCAGTTCTTC
J: TRBJ1-6; D: TRBD1; size: NA; V: TRBV29-1; CDR3: CSVGQERNSPLHF; DNA: TGCAGCGTGGGACAGGAGAGGAATTCACCCCTCCACTTT
J: TRBJ1-2; D: TRBD1; size: NA; V: TRBV4-3; CDR3: CASSQERDRRGYTF; DNA: TGCGCCAGCAGCCAAGAAAGGGACAGGCGTGGCTACACCTTC
J: TRBJ1-2; D: TRBD1; size: few; V: TRBV5-1; CDR3: CASSFMDRDNYGYTF; DNA: TGCGCCAGCAGCTTTATGGACAGGGATAACTATGGCTACACCTTC
J: TRBJ2-5; D: NA; size: NA; V: TRBV29-1; CDR3: CSVERTPETQYF; DNA: TGCAGCGTTGAACGGACCCCAGAGACCCAGTACTTC
J: TRBJ2-1; D: NA; size: few; V: TRBV2; CDR3: CASSAGRQSYNEQFF; DNA: TGTGCCAGCAGTGCAGGCCGACAGTCCTACAATGAGCAGTTCTTC
J: TRBJ1-2; D: TRBD1; size: NA; V: TRBV27; CDR3: CASRGGTGHGYTF; DNA: TGTGCCAGCAGAGGCGGGACAGGGCATGGCTACACCTTC
J: TRBJ2-7; D: NA; size: NA; V: TRBV23-1; CDR3: CASSHPGRGNYEQYF; DNA: TGCGCCAGCAGTCACCCGGGGCGGGGCAACTACGAGCAGTACTTC
J: TRBJ2-7; D: NA; size: NA; V: TRBV4-1; CDR3: CASSQERDWEQYF; DNA: TGCGCCAGCAGCCAAGAAAGGGATTGGGAGCAGTACTTC
J: TRBJ1-1; D: NA; size: few; V: TRBV6-1; CDR3: CASSEESWTEAFF; DNA: TGTGCCAGCAGTGAAGAGAGTTGGACTGAAGCTTTCTTT
J: TRBJ2-7; D: NA; size: NA; V: TRBV6-5; CDR3: CASSYAAFEQYF; DNA: TGTGCCAGCAGTTACGCTGCCTTCGAGCAGTACTTC
J: TRBJ2-5; D: NA; size: few; V: TRBV11-1; CDR3: CASSLNTNQETQYF; DNA: TGTGCCAGCAGCTTAAACACAAACCAAGAGACCCAGTACTTC
J: TRBJ2-6; D: NA; size: NA; V: TRBV29-1; CDR3: CSVGGTGANVLTF; DNA: TGCAGCGTTGGAGGGACAGGGGCCAACGTCCTGACTTTC
J: TRBJ1-6; D: TRBD1; size: NA; V: TRBV5-5; CDR3: CASSTQDRSNSPLHF; DNA: TGTGCCAGCAGCACCCAGGACAGGTCGAATTCACCCCTCCACTTT
J: TRBJ1-1; D: NA; size: NA; V: TRBV30; CDR3: CAWSVGNTEAFF; DNA: TGTGCCTGGAGTGTGGGTAACACTGAAGCTTTCTTT